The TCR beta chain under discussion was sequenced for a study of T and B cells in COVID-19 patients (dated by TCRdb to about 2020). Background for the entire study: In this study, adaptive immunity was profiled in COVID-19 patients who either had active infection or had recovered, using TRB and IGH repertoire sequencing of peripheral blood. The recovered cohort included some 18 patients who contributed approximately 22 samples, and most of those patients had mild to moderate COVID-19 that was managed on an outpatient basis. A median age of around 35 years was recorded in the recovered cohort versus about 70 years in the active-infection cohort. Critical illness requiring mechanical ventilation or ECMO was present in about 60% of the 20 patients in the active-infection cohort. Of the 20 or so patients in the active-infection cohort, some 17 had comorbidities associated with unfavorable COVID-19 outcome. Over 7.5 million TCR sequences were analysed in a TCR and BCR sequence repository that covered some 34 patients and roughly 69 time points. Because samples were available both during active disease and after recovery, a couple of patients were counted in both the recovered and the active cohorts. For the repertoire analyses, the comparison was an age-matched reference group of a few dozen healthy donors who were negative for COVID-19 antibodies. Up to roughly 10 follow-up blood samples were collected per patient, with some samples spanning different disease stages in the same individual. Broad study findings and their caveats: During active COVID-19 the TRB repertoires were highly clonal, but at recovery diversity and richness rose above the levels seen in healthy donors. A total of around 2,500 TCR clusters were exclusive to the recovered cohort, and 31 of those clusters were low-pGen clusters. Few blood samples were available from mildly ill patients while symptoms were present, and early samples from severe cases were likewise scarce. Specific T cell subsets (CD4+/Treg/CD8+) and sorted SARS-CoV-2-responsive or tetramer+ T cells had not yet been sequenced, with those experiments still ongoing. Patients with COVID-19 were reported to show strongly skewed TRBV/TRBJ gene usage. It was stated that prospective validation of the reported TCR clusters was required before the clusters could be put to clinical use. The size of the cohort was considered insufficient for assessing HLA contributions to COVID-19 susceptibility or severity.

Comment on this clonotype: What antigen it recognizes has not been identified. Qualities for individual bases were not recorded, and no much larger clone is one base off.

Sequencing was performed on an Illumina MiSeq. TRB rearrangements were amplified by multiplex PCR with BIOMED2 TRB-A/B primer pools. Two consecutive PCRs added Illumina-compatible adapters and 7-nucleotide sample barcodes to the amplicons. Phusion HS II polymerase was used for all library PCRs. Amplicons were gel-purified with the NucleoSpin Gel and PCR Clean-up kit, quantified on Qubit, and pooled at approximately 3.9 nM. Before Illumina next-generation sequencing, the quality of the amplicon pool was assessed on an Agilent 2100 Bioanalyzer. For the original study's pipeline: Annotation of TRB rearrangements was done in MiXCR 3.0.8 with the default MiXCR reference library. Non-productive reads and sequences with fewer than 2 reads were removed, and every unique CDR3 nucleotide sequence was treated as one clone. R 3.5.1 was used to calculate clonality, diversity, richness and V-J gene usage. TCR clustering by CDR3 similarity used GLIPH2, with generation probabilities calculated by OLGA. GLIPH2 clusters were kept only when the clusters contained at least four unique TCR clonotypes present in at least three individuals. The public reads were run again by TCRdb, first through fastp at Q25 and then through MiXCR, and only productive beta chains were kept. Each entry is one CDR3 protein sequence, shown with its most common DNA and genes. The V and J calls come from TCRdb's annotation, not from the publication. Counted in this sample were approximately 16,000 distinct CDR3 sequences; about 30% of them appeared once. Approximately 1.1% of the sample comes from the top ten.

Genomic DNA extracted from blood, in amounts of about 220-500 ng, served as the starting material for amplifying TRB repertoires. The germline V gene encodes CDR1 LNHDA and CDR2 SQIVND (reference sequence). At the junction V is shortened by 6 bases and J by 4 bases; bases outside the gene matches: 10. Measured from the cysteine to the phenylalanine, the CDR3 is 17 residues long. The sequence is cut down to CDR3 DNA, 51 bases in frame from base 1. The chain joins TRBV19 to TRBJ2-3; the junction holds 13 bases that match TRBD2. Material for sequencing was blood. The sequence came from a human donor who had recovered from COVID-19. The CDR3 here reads CASSLGLAGARADTQYF. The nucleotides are TGTGCCAGTAGCTTAGGACTAGCGGGAGCGCGGGCAGATACGCAGTATTTT.